This TCR beta chain stems from a study of CD8 T cells in ankylosing spondylitis. V lost 4 bases, J lost 1 base, and 11 bases lay in between. Germline CDR1 is SQVTM and CDR2 is ANQGSEA. The CDR3 runs to 13 residues. TCRdb independently ran MiXCR on the 5' RACE reads; one entry per CDR3 protein. The data hold 250,000 to 300,000 distinct CDR3 sequences, with about a sixth observed a single time. Details on this clonotype: Its antigen is undetermined.

General study points: Clones linked to disease were reported to show significant enrichment in matched ankylosing spondylitis synovial fluid. Seemingly distinctive of ankylosing spondylitis blood was a TCR beta motif formed by eight highly homologous variants.

Sequenced material: blood, either unsorted or a sorted T cell fraction (not recorded which). This clonotype was obtained from a male donor with ankylosing spondylitis or in good health (not recorded which). The gene calls are TRBV29-1 and TRBJ2-7; the D gene is possibly TRBD1 (6 bases). CDR3 sequence (DNA): TGCAGCGTTGCTTCCGGACAGTCCTACGAGCAGTACTTC. Translating gives CSVASGQSYEQYF.